The present T cell receptor (beta chain) was sequenced within a study of blood T cell repertoires in COVID-19. For the study at large: COVID-19 samples, acute and convalescent, were from the United States, Italy and Spain.

TCRdb's table, derived via immunoSEQ multiplex PCR, lists solely in-frame clones and lacks some. The sample lists just over 90,000 clones; 86% were seen once. CDR1 and CDR2 (germline): DFQATT, SNEGSKA (reference sequence). Trimming shortened V by 6 bases and J by 6 bases, and 11 bases separated the two germline ends. The CDR3 extends over 11 amino acids. The rearrangement uses TRBV20-1 and TRBJ1-2; tentatively, D is TRBD1 (5 bases). The clonotype originates from a woman of 80 years or more with acute or convalescent COVID-19. Material for sequencing was peripheral blood. CDR3 protein: CSANPGNGYTF. The CDR3 coding sequence is TGCAGTGCGAACCCAGGGAATGGCTACACCTTC.